The source of this T cell receptor (beta chain) is a study of shared clonotypes between healthy human individuals. Repertoires were generated with immunoSEQ multiplex PCR, while TCRdb's copy carries only in-frame clones and drops some. Seen here are about 610,000 clones, less than 98% observed once, and the top ten hold roughly 0.055%. The germline CDR1 and CDR2 sequences are MDHEN and SYDVKM. V lost 6 bases and J lost 3; bases outside the gene matches: 10. CDR3 length equals 16 residues. Material: naive CD4+ T cells sorted from blood. The sample's subset: CD45RA+ positively selected. This TCR derives from a woman in her twenties or thirties in good health. This chain uses TRBV28 with TRBJ2-2; 7 positions agree with TRBD1. The CDR3: CASSRLATGHTGELFF. The CDR3 DNA is TGTGCCAGCAGCAGACTCGCGACAGGGCACACCGGGGAGCTGTTTTTT.